This entry is about one TCR beta chain. What this receptor recognizes is not known. Base qualities are not provided; no much larger clone lies one nucleotide away. TCRdb names Illumina HiSeq 1500 as the instrument used. TCRdb reran the public reads through fastp at Q25 and MiXCR, keeping productive beta chains. Here each entry gathers all rows of one CDR3 protein and keeps the most common genes and DNA. The sample table records about 360,000 distinct CDR3 sequences; roughly 34% of these occur just once. The top ten clones comprise approximately 13% of the sample. The data were obtained in a study of T cell repertoires in cytomegalovirus infection (dated by TCRdb to about 2019). Notes on the research overall: Peptide stimulations targeted recently identified HLA-C-restricted CMV epitopes, whose presentation resists viral immunomodulation, together with well-studied HLA-B-restricted epitopes. The HLA type of each donor mattered for the analysis, because public TCR beta signatures pointed to carriage of CMV infection along with the matching HLA type.

The paper as a whole reports these results and caveats: The ex vivo response was dominated by HLA-C-restricted CMV-specific TCR beta clonotypes, and the single most frequent clonotype in two of eight donors was supplied by these HLA-C-restricted clonotypes. Carriers of CMV infection plus the relevant HLA type were discriminated by the cumulative frequency of public TCR beta family members in the study cohort and in an independent roughly 400-donor cohort.

There are 16 amino acids in the CDR3, from cysteine to phenylalanine inclusive. Only the CDR3 part of the read is kept: 48 bases, read in frame from the first base. V lost 3 bases and J lost 6 bases, and the count of bases not matched to a germline gene is 8. CDR1 and CDR2 are read off the germline V gene as MNHEY and SVGAGI. The treatment or condition label of this sample denotes: in vitro stimulation with specific CMV peptide epitopes to enrich CMV-specific T cells. Sample: cultured PBMCs, taken from culture after CMV antigen stimulation. This receptor was taken from a human donor in good health (CMV status not recorded). Some clones in this sample may be carry-over from other donors' samples. The chain links TRBV6-5 with TRBJ2-1; TRBD2 agrees with 10 junctional bases. This receptor carries the CDR3 CASSYSSLAGVNEQFF. The bases are TGTGCCAGCAGTTATTCGAGCCTAGCGGGAGTCAATGAGCAGTTCTTC.